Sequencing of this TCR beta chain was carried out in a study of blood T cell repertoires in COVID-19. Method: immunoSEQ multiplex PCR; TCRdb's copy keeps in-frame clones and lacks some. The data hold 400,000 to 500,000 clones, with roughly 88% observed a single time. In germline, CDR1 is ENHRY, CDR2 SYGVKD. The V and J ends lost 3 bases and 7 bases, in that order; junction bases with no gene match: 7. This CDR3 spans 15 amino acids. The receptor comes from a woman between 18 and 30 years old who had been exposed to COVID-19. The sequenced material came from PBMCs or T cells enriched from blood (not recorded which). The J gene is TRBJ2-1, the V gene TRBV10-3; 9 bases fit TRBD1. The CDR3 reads CAISDSGQGDNEQFF. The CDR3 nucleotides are TGTGCCATCAGTGATTCGGGACAGGGCGATAATGAGCAGTTCTTC.